What follows are 29 T cell receptor beta chains derived from one specimen sequenced in a study of cytomegalovirus exposure and HLA in healthy donors. Vbeta (60) and Jbeta (13) primers were used in the PCR. Clones were sequenced by immunoSEQ multiplex PCR, and TCRdb holds only the in-frame ones, with some missing. The data hold around 64,000 clones, with approximately 80% observed a single time. The specimen was PBMCs. These receptors came from a man younger than 35 in good health and CMV-seropositive.

The rearrangement links TRBV13 to TRBJ2-1, with D possibly matching TRBD2 (5 bases). CDR3 length: 12 amino acids. The germline CDR1 and CDR2 sequences are PRHDT and FYEKMQ (reference sequence). The V end lost 2 bases, the J end lost 10 bases, and 9 bases lay between the germline ends. CDR3 DNA sequence: TGTGCCAGCAGCTTAAATACGGGGGAGCAGTTCTTC. Protein product: CASSLNTGEQFF.

V is TRBV6-5 and J is TRBJ2-7; 8 bases agree with TRBD2. The CDR3 runs 16 residues. Germline V gives CDR1 MNHEY, CDR2 SVGAGI. V lost 0 bases to trimming and J lost 1 base; unmatched junction nucleotides: 5. The CDR3 reads CASSYSRASGSYEQYF. The DNA for the CDR3 is TGTGCCAGCAGTTACTCCAGAGCTAGCGGGTCCTACGAGCAGTACTTC.

V usage is TRBV30 and J usage is TRBJ2-2; D gene ambiguous. The length of the CDR3 is 12 residues. The germline CDR1 and CDR2 sequences are GTSNPN and SVGIG (reference sequence). V was clipped by 2 bases and J by 6 bases, with 7 bases between them. The CDR3 bases are TGTGCCTGGAGTCAGGTGGCCGGGGAGCTGTTTTTT. This encodes CAWSQVAGELFF. The variable domain in full, completed from reference TRBV30 and TRBJ2-2, reads SQTIHQWPATLVQPVGSPLSLECTVEGTSNPNLYWYRQAAGRGLQLLFYSVGIGQISSEVPQNLSASRPQDRQFILSSKKLLLSDSGFYLCAWSQVAGELFFGEGSRLTVL.

The CDR3 nucleotides read TGCGCCAGCAGCTCCGGACAGCAAAGGGGCTATGGCTACACCTTC. This codes for CASSSGQQRGYGYTF. This chain connects TRBV5-1 to TRBJ1-2; tentatively, D is TRBD1 (6 bases). Between the trimmed V and J ends, which lost 3 bases and 4 bases, there was a span of 16 bases. The CDR3 consists of 15 residues. The germline V gene has CDR1 SGHRS and CDR2 YFSETQ.

V gene TRBV11-2 combines with J gene TRBJ1-5; perhaps TRBD1 as D (6 bases). This CDR3 contains 16 residues. Between the trimmed V and J ends, which lost 1 base and 2 bases, there was a span of 12 bases. Germline values: CDR1 SGHAT, CDR2 FQNNGV. This CDR3 is CASSLAGRGGNQPQHF. CDR3 DNA: TGTGCCAGCAGCTTAGCGGGCAGGGGTGGCAATCAGCCCCAGCATTTT.

V gene TRBV30 combines with J gene TRBJ2-2, with TRBD2 identical over 8 bases. The CDR3 runs 16 residues. Looked up from germline, CDR1 is GTSNPN and CDR2 is SVGIG (reference sequence). With 3 bases clipped from V and 1 base from J, the junction kept 7 bases outside the gene matches. In nucleotides, the CDR3 is TGTGCCTGGAGAATGGGACTAGACAGGAACACCGGGGAGCTGTTTTTT. Protein product: CAWRMGLDRNTGELFF.

V usage is TRBV2 and J usage is TRBJ2-3; the D gene is possibly TRBD2 (6 bases). Germline CDR1 is SNHLY and CDR2 is FYNNEI. Between the trimmed V and J ends, which lost 2 bases and 5 bases, there was a span of 11 bases. The CDR3 runs to 14 residues. DNA for the CDR3: TGTGCCAGCAGTGAACAACTAGCCGGAGATACGCAGTATTTT. Residues: CASSEQLAGDTQYF. Full variable domain (missing parts from reference TRBV2 and TRBJ2-3): EPEVTQTPSHQVTQMGQEVILRCVPISNHLYFYWYRQILGQKVEFLVSFYNNEISEKSEIFDDQFSVERPDGSNFTLKIRSTKLEDSAMYFCASSEQLAGDTQYFGPGTRLTVL.

The genes are TRBV6-6 and TRBJ2-2; possible D gene TRBD2, 5 bases. CDR1 and CDR2 (germline): MNHNY, SVGAGI (reference sequence). This CDR3 spans 14 amino acids. V shed 7 bases and J shed 0 bases, with 9 bases lying between them. The CDR3 DNA reads TGTGCCAGCAATAAGGGAGCGAACACCGGGGAGCTGTTTTTT. This gives the protein CASNKGANTGELFF.

This clone was counted a single time. This sequence joins TRBV4-1 and TRBJ1-1; D is perhaps TRBD1 (5 bases). V lost 4 bases and J lost 5, with 17 bases in between. There are 15 residues in the CDR3. From germline, CDR1 is MGHRA and CDR2 YSYEKL. CDR3 amino acids: CASSPLHRGRTEAFF. The DNA for the CDR3 is TGCGCCAGCAGCCCCTTGCACCGGGGGAGGACTGAAGCTTTCTTT.

This clone is a singleton in its sample. This chain connects TRBV30 to TRBJ2-1; TRBD1 might be the D (5 bases). Deletions cut 7 bases from V and 3 bases from J, with 19 bases between. The CDR3 runs to 15 residues. The germline gives CDR1 GTSNPN, CDR2 SVGIG (reference sequence). CDR3 region: CASLKSRALYNEQFF. In nucleotides, the CDR3 is TGTGCCTCTCTAAAATCCAGGGCCCTCTACAATGAGCAGTTCTTC.

The chain couples TRBV7-9 to TRBJ1-1; D is ambiguous. The CDR3 is made up of 13 amino acids. CDR1 SEHNR and CDR2 FQNEAQ come from the germline V gene (reference sequence). V dropped 1 base and J dropped 7 bases, with 10 bases sitting between them. The CDR3 is CASSLVFGDEAFF. In DNA, the CDR3 is TGTGCCAGCAGCTTAGTGTTCGGGGATGAAGCTTTCTTT.

The chain uses TRBV4-1 and TRBJ1-2; D not resolved. V gave up 0 bases and J gave up 5 bases, with 4 bases separating them. Germline V gives CDR1 MGHRA, CDR2 YSYEKL. This CDR3 is 12 amino acids long. The CDR3 DNA reads as TGCGCCAGCAGCCAAGATAAATATGGCTACACCTTC. It specifies CASSQDKYGYTF.

The rearrangement joins TRBV5-4 to TRBJ2-5; D might be TRBD1 (5 bases). Germline V gives CDR1 SGHNT, CDR2 YYREEE (reference sequence). CDR3 length equals 14 residues. V gave up 1 base and J gave up 3 bases, with 10 bases separating them. CDR3 sequence: CASSLLLTEETQYF. The CDR3 DNA sequence: TGTGCCAGCAGCTTGTTACTGACAGAAGAGACCCAGTACTTC.

The CDR3 sequence: CASSQGTGTYEQYF. CDR3 in DNA: TGCGCCAGCAGCCAAGGGACAGGGACCTACGAGCAGTACTTC. The chain is built from TRBV4-1 and TRBJ2-7; 8 positions match TRBD1. Germline CDR1 is MGHRA and CDR2 is YSYEKL. V lost 1 base to trimming and J lost 2 bases; unmatched junction nucleotides: 1. The CDR3 extends over 14 amino acids.

This clone was counted between two and nine times. J is TRBJ1-1 and V is TRBV7-9; 11 positions match TRBD1. Unmatched junction bases numbered 4, after V lost 3 bases and J lost 4 bases. Germline-derived CDR1 and CDR2 are SEHNR and FQNEAQ (reference sequence). This CDR3 contains 15 residues. CDR3 in DNA: TGTGCCAGCAGCTTCGGACAGGGGGCAATCACTGAAGCTTTCTTT. It translates to CASSFGQGAITEAFF.

V usage is TRBV18 and J usage is TRBJ2-3, with D tentatively TRBD1 (6 bases). The V gene's germline CDR1 is KGHSH and CDR2 LQKENI. Trimming stripped 8 bases from V and 2 bases from J, with 14 bases between. CDR3 length: 14 amino acids. This CDR3 is CASAQGRTTDTQYF. The CDR3 DNA reads TGTGCCAGCGCCCAGGGGCGGACCACAGATACGCAGTATTTT.

This chain joins TRBV29-1 and TRBJ1-1, with TRBD1 identical over 8 bases. J lost 3 bases, V lost 7 bases, and 7 bases had no gene match. Germline loops: CDR1 SQVTM, CDR2 ANQGSEA. The CDR3 covers 13 residues. CDR3 in DNA: TGCAGCGGAAGGACAGGGTCTCACACTGAAGCTTTCTTT. This codes for CSGRTGSHTEAFF.

J is TRBJ2-7 and V is TRBV11-2; weak D call: TRBD1 (5 bases). V was pared by 5 bases and J by 6 bases, with 20 bases between. CDR3 size: 15 residues. CDR1 and CDR2 (germline): SGHAT, FQNNGV. CDR3 sequence: CASSPVGLRGGEQYF. The CDR3 coding sequence is TGTGCCAGCAGCCCCGTGGGGCTCAGAGGTGGCGAGCAGTACTTC.

Worth noting for this clone: This CDR3 is also generated by other DNA sequences in the sample. This sequence joins TRBV6-1 and TRBJ1-4, with TRBD1 identical over 9 bases. V lost 3 bases to trimming and J lost 8 bases; unmatched junction nucleotides: 1. Germline-derived CDR1 and CDR2 are MNHNS and SASEGT. The CDR3 sequence is 13 residues long. The CDR3 sequence: CASSEDRGEKLFF. Written as DNA, the CDR3 is TGTGCCAGCAGTGAGGACAGGGGCGAAAAACTGTTTTTT.

The V and J genes are TRBV5-1 and TRBJ2-7, with 9 bases aligning to TRBD1. CDR3 length: 15 residues. Per the germline V gene, CDR1 is SGHRS and CDR2 is YFSETQ. The V segment lost 4 bases and the J segment 2 bases; nucleotides outside the gene matches: 7. CDR3 in amino acids: CASSPTGGFAYEQYF. For the CDR3, the DNA is TGCGCCAGCAGCCCGACAGGGGGATTCGCCTACGAGCAGTACTTC.

J is TRBJ1-5 and V is TRBV9; 9 bases are a match to TRBD1. CDR1 is SGDLS and CDR2 is YYNGEE in the germline V gene. CDR3 length: 14 amino acids. V was pared by 5 bases and J by 7 bases, with 7 bases of the junction left unmatched. Here the CDR3 reads CASSAGQGVQPQHF. The CDR3 DNA sequence: TGTGCCAGCAGTGCGGGACAGGGCGTCCAGCCCCAGCATTTT.

The V call is TRBV2, the J call TRBJ2-7; 11 nucleotides align to TRBD2. Per germline, CDR1 SNHLY and CDR2 FYNNEI. V was pared by 6 bases and J by 3 bases, with 4 bases of the junction left unmatched. The CDR3 has 14 residues. CDR3 bases: TGTGCCAGCAGACTACTAGCGGGGGACTACGAGCAGTACTTC. Translated, it gives CASRLLAGDYEQYF.

This clone turned up a few times. The chain joins TRBV2 to TRBJ2-7; maybe TRBD1 (6 bases). The CDR3 contains 14 residues. The V and J ends lost 6 bases and 6 bases respectively, with 18 bases between them. Germline CDR1 reads SNHLY; CDR2 reads FYNNEI. As DNA, the CDR3 is TGTGCCAGCAGGGTCAGGGGCGCAGGATCCGAGCAGTACTTC. This sequence encodes CASRVRGAGSEQYF.

In nucleotides, the CDR3 is TGTGCCAGCAGCCGAGGAAGTCAGCCCCAGCATTTT. It encodes CASSRGSQPQHF. The genes are TRBV21-1 and TRBJ1-5. TRBV21-1 counts as a pseudogene. This CDR3 has 12 amino acids.

This chain links TRBV13 with TRBJ2-7; D is unresolved. With 0 bases removed from V and 2 bases from J, the gap between germline ends came to 11 bases. This CDR3 is 15 amino acids long. CDR1 is PRHDT and CDR2 is FYEKMQ in the germline V gene (reference sequence). CDR3 bases: TGTGCCAGCAGCTTAGGCGAACTGCAAGCCTACGAGCAGTACTTC. It encodes CASSLGELQAYEQYF.

V gene TRBV6-5 combines with J gene TRBJ1-2, with 8 bases identical to TRBD1. Germline-derived CDR1 and CDR2 are MNHEY and SVGAGI. The CDR3 is made up of 15 amino acids. Unmatched junction bases numbered 8, after V lost 1 base and J lost 7 bases. Here the CDR3 reads CASSYYSGGASGYTF. The CDR3 region has the DNA TGTGCCAGCAGTTACTATTCAGGGGGCGCGAGTGGCTACACCTTC.

The rearrangement links TRBV10-3 to TRBJ2-5, with 7 bases aligning to TRBD1. With 8 bases clipped from V and 4 bases from J, the junction kept 13 bases outside the gene matches. CDR1 and CDR2 from the germline V gene are ENHRY and SYGVKD. The CDR3 covers 15 residues. The chain's CDR3 is CAIAESGTALETQYF. CDR3 nucleotides: TGTGCCATCGCCGAGTCAGGGACAGCTTTAGAGACCCAGTACTTC.

V is TRBV5-1 and J is TRBJ1-6; TRBD1 matches at 8 bases. The CDR3 extends over 15 amino acids. V dropped 3 bases and J dropped 6; count of bases not matched to a gene: 5. The germline CDR1 and CDR2 sequences are SGHRS and YFSETQ. The CDR3 DNA sequence: TGCGCCAGCAGCTCCGGGACAGGCCTTAATTCACCCCTCCACTTT. This codes for CASSSGTGLNSPLHF.

The rearrangement uses TRBV7-8 and TRBJ2-7; a weak D match, TRBD1 (6 bases). Trimming pared 5 bases from V and 0 bases from J, leaving 11 bases between. This CDR3 is 14 amino acids long. CDR1 and CDR2 (germline): SGHVS, FQNEAQ. For the CDR3, the DNA is TGTGCCAGCAGCCCCTCGACAGGCTCCTACGAGCAGTACTTC. Translation gives CASSPSTGSYEQYF.